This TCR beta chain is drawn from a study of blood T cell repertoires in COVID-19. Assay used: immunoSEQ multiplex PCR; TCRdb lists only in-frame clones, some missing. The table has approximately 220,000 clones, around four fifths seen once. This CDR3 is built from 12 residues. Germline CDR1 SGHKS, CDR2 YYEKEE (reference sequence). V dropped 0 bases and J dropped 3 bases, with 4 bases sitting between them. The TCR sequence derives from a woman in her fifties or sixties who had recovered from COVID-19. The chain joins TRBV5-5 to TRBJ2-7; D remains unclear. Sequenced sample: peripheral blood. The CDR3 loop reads CASSLAIYEQYF. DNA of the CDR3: TGTGCCAGCAGCTTGGCTATCTACGAGCAGTACTTC.